This T cell receptor (beta chain) was sequenced during a study of naive and memory T cell subsets. General study points: Over 90% of naive TCR sequences appeared only once after error correction, unlike memory subsets. Naive repertoires, especially CD8, held a few larger clonotypes, possibly memory cells re-expressing CD45RA. Gini index rose across naive, CM, EM and EMRA in CD4 and CD8.

A note on this clonotype: Its antigen is unidentified.

Cells stained for CD3, CD4, CD8, CD45RA, CD27 and viability were sorted into four CD45RA/CD27 subsets. CDR1 is SEHNR and CDR2 is FQNEAQ in the germline V gene (reference sequence). The CDR3 consists of 12 residues. V was shortened by 4 bases and J by 7 bases, with 11 bases between the two germline ends. An equimolar mix of two oligonucleotides served as the beta constant-region primer for TRBC1 and TRBC2. Ligated cDNA was amplified by four rounds of PCR with nested alpha and beta constant-region primers and SP2. TCRdb re-analysed the UMI-ligation and nested PCR reads in MiXCR, keeping a single row per CDR3 protein. The repertoire includes about 90,000 distinct CDR3 sequences, 10% to 12% of them detected once, and more than 0.13% sits in the top ten.

Sequencing was performed on naive CD4+ T cells from blood. V gene TRBV7-9 combines with J gene TRBJ2-7; no definite D call. The TCR comes from a human donor in good health. The CDR3 DNA follows: TGTGCCAGCAGCTCCCTCCTTAGAGAGCAGTACTTC. Residues: CASSSLLREQYF.